One and the same sample provided the 9 T cell receptor beta chains below, sequenced in a study of beta chain features in type 1 diabetes. Expressed TCRB transcripts were sequenced because the isolated RNA had all been reverse transcribed beforehand. Profiled with immunoSEQ multiplex PCR; TCRdb holds only in-frame clones, not every one. The table shows a few hundred thousand clones, with more than 9% occurring only once. What was sequenced was naive CD4+ T cells from blood. Receptors were obtained from a woman in her late teens or twenties in good health.

The chain combines TRBV2 with TRBJ2-7, with 8 positions matching TRBD2. In germline, CDR1 is SNHLY, CDR2 FYNNEI. There are 14 residues in the CDR3. After removal of 4 bases from V and 5 bases from J, the junction contained 7 bases not matched to a gene. The CDR3 DNA reads TGTGCCAGCAGTGTAAGAGCGGGAGAACACGAGCAGTACTTC. Translation: CASSVRAGEHEQYF.

The chain links TRBV6-5 to TRBJ2-2; perhaps TRBD2 as D (6 bases). The V gene's germline CDR1 is MNHEY and CDR2 SVGAGI. This CDR3 contains 15 residues. The germline V and J ends were trimmed by 0 bases and 5 bases, with 10 bases remaining between them. This CDR3 reads CASSYSLAGTGELFF. The CDR3 DNA follows: TGTGCCAGCAGTTACTCACTAGCCGGAACCGGGGAGCTGTTTTTT.

The V gene is TRBV11-2, the J gene TRBJ1-5; 7 bases map to TRBD1. This CDR3 has 14 residues. V gave up 4 bases and J gave up 3 bases; unmatched junction bases: 3. CDR1 is SGHAT, CDR2 FQNNGV, per germline. The CDR3 nucleotides read TGTGCCAGCAGCTACGACAGGGCCAATCAGCCCCAGCATTTT. It specifies CASSYDRANQPQHF.

This clone was recorded a few times. V usage is TRBV5-1 and J usage is TRBJ2-1; 11 nucleotides agree with TRBD2. CDR3 length: 14 amino acids. Germline V CDR1 and CDR2: SGHRS, YFSETQ. V was pared by 4 bases and J by 5 bases, with 2 bases of the junction left unmatched. CDR3 sequence: CASSTGLADNEQFF. CDR3 coding DNA: TGCGCCAGCAGCACGGGACTAGCGGACAATGAGCAGTTCTTC.

The chain combines TRBV29-1 with TRBJ2-1, with TRBD2 matching over 13 bases. The V segment lost 5 bases and the J segment 0 bases; nucleotides outside the gene matches: 4. This CDR3 is built from 16 residues. Germline V gene lookup returns CDR1 SQVTM and CDR2 ANQGSEA. CDR3 DNA: TGCAGCGTTAGGACTAGCGGGGGTAGCTCCTACAATGAGCAGTTCTTC. Protein: CSVRTSGGSSYNEQFF.

The V gene is TRBV7-9, the J gene TRBJ1-2, with no clear D. Germline CDR1 SEHNR, CDR2 FQNEAQ (reference sequence). The length of the CDR3 is 11 residues. Trimming took 4 bases from V and 8 from J, leaving 8 bases between them. The CDR3 region is CASSSLGGYTF. DNA of the CDR3: TGTGCCAGCAGCTCCCTCGGGGGCTACACCTTC.

The chain employs TRBV9 and TRBJ2-5; possible D gene TRBD1, 8 bases. V dropped 3 bases and J dropped 5 bases, with 20 bases sitting between them. Germline V gene sequence: CDR1 SGDLS, CDR2 YYNGEE. The length of the CDR3 is 16 residues. CDR3 DNA sequence: TGTGCCAGCAGCGCCTTACAGGGGGAGGGGTCGGAGACCCAGTACTTC. Its protein product is CASSALQGEGSETQYF.

This clone was detected a few times. The gene calls are TRBV6-5 and TRBJ2-1, with 8 bases lining up with TRBD1. Per germline, CDR1 MNHEY and CDR2 SVGAGI. The junction had 8 bases not matched to a gene; V was cut back by 7 bases and J by 3 bases. The CDR3 consists of 15 residues. The CDR3 DNA is TGTGCCAGCAAGGGGACGGACAGGGACTACAATGAGCAGTTCTTC. Protein sequence: CASKGTDRDYNEQFF.

This clone was counted between two and nine times. The chain links TRBV5-4 to TRBJ2-1; 15 nucleotides align to TRBD2. This CDR3 is 16 amino acids long. Germline trimming cut 3 bases from V and 4 bases from J; bases unmatched to any gene: 2. The V gene's germline CDR1 is SGHNT and CDR2 YYREEE (reference sequence). CDR3 bases: TGTGCCAGCAGCTCGGGACTAGCGGGAGGATACAATGAGCAGTTCTTC. This translates into CASSSGLAGGYNEQFF.